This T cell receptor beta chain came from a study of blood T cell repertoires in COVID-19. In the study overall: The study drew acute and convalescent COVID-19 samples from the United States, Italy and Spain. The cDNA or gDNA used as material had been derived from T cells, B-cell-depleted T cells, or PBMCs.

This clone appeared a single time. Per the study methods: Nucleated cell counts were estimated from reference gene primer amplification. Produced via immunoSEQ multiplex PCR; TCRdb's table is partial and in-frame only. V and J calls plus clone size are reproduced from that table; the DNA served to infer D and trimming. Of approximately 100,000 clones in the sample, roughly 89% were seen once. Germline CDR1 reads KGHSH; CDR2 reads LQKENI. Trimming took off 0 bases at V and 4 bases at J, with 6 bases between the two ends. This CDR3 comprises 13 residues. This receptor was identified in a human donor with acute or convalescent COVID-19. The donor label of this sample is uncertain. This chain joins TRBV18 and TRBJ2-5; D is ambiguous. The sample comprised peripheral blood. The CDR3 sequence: CASSPPLVETQYF. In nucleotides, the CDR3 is TGTGCCAGCTCACCACCACTTGTAGAGACCCAGTACTTC.